Listed below are T cell receptor beta chains from one sample, sequenced in a study of sequential checkpoint blockade in melanoma. The assay was immunoSEQ multiplex PCR, and TCRdb's table has in-frame clones only and misses some. The table records about 3,500 clones, roughly 17% of them present only once. Source: tumor tissue (inferred from file names), taken from a patient given nivolumab and ipilimumab in sequence. Receptors were obtained from a human donor with melanoma. Both conserved end residues are part of each CDR3. The order of the fields is D gene, V gene, clone size, J gene, CDR3 DNA, CDR3 protein. The D gene is left open where the match is weak. Not every row has a clone size; where given, it reads once, few, many or a size class.

TRBD1,TRBV7-6,many,TRBJ1-1,TGTGCCAGCAGCTTACAACCCCAGGGGGCGAACACTGAAGCTTTCTTT,CASSLQPQGANTEAFF
TRBD1,TRBV19,NA,TRBJ2-7,TGTGCCACCGGACAGGGAGGCTACGAGCAGTACTTC,CATGQGGYEQYF
TRBD1,TRBV6-8,few,TRBJ2-7,TGTGCCAGCAGTCCACAGGGGGGCACCTCCTACGAGCAGTACTTC,CASSPQGGTSYEQYF
NA,TRBV30,NA,TRBJ2-7,TGTGCCTGGAGCAAAGGACAGAAGGTTCTCGAGCAGTACTTC,CAWSKGQKVLEQYF
TRBD2,TRBV15,NA,TRBJ2-2,TGTGCCACCAGCAGACCCAGCGGGAGGGCCGGTGTCCGCCTTCCCGGGGAGCTGTTTTTT,CATSRPSGRAGVRLPGELFF
TRBD2,TRBV6-8,NA,TRBJ2-3,TGTGCCACCCTTAGGGGTCTAGCGGGGAACACAGATACGCAGTATTTT,CATLRGLAGNTDTQYF
NA,TRBV30,NA,TRBJ2-5,TGTGCCCGTAGTGGGGCCTCCGGGGGGACCCAGTACTTC,CARSGASGGTQYF
NA,TRBV9,few,TRBJ1-3,TGTGCCAGCAGCGTGGACAGAGAGAGCTCTGGAAACACCATATATTTT,CASSVDRESSGNTIYF